This T cell receptor beta chain was captured by sequencing in a study of graft-versus-host responses after intestinal transplantation. For the study at large: All of the recipients had induction that used anti-thymocyte globulin, then tacrolimus and steroids for roughly three years. Study observations and caveats: The authors found GvH clones in recipient marrow, some appearing first in ileum or blood.

Details on this clone: Antigen specificity is unknown.

CDR1 is SGHAT and CDR2 is FQNNGV in the germline V gene. CDR3 length: 13 amino acids. Trimming removed 5 bases from V and 8 bases from J, with 12 bases in between. Tissue processing of the graft released intraepithelial and lamina propria lymphocytes from it. Clones were read by immunoSEQ multiplex PCR, and TCRdb kept only the in-frame ones, dropping some. In the table there are over 9,000 clones, roughly three quarters of which are singletons. The receptor was derived from a human patient who received an intestinal transplant, so some T cells may come from the graft donor. The specimen was ileum tissue, collected around 450 days after intestinal transplantation. The chain links TRBV11-2 to TRBJ2-2; TRBD1 might be the D (5 bases). The CDR3 nucleotides are TGTGCCAGCAGCCTGGCCAGGGTGGGGGAGCTGTTTTTT. This gives the protein CASSLARVGELFF.